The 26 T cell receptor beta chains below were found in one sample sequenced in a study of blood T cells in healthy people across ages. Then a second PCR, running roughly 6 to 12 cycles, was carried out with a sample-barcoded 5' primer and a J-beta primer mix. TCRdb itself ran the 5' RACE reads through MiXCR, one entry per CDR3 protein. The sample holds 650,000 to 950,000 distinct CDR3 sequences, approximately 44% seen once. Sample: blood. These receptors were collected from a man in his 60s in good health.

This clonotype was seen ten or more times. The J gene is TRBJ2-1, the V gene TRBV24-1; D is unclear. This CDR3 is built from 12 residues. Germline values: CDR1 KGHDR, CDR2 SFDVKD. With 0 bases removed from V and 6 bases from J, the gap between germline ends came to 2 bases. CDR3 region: CATSDLGNEQFF. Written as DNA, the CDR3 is TGTGCCACCAGTGATTTGGGCAATGAGCAGTTCTTC.

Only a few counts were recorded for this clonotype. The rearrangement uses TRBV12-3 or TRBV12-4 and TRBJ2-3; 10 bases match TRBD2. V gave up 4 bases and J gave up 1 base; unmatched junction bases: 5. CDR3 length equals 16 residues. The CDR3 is CASSSQTSGRTDTQYF. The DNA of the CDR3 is TGTGCCAGCAGTTCACAGACTAGCGGGCGCACAGATACGCAGTATTTT.

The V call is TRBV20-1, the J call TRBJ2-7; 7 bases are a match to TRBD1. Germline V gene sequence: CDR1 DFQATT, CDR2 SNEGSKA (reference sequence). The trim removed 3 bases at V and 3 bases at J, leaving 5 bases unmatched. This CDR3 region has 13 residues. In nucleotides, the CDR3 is TGCAGTGCTAGCACGGGACAGAACTACGAGCAGTACTTC. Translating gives CSASTGQNYEQYF.

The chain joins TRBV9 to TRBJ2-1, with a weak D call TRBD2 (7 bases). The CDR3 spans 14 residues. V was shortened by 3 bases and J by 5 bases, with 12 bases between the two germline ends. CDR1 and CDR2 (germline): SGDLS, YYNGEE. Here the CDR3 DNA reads TGTGCCAGCAGCGGAGGGGGGGACCACAATGAGCAGTTCTTC. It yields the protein CASSGGGDHNEQFF.

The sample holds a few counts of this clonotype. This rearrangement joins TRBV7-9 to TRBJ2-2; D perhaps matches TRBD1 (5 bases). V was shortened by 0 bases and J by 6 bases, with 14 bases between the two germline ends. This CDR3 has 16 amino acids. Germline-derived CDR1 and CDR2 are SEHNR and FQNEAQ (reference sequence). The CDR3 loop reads CASSLAAGLHAGELFF. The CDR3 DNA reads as TGTGCCAGCAGCTTAGCAGCAGGGTTGCATGCCGGGGAGCTGTTTTTT.

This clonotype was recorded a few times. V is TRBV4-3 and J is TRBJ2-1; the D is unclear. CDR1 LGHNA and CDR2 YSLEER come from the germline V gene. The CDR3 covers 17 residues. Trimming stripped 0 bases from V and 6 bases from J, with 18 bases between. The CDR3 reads CASSQEWAVSSLNEQFF. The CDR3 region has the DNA TGCGCCAGCAGCCAAGAGTGGGCAGTCTCCTCTCTCAATGAGCAGTTCTTC.

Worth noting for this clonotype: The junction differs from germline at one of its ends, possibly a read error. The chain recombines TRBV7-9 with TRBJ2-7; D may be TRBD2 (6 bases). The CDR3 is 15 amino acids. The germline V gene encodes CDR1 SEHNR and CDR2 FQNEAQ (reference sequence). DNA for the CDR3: TGTGTCAGCAGCCCCCAGGCGGGAACCTCCTACGAGCAGTACTTC. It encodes CVSSPQAGTSYEQYF. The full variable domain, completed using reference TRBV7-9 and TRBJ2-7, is DTGVSQNPRHKITKRGQNVTFRCDPISEHNRLYWYRQTLGQGPEFLTYFQNEAQLEKSRLLSDRFSAERPKGSFSTLEIQRTEQGDSAMYLCVSSPQAGTSYEQYFGPGTRLTVT.

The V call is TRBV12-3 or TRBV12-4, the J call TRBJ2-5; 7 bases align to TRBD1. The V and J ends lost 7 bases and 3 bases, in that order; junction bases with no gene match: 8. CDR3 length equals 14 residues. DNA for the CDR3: TGTGCCAGCAACCCGACAGGGATCGAAGAGACCCAGTACTTC. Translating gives CASNPTGIEETQYF.

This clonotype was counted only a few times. In nucleotides, the CDR3 is TGTGCCAGCAGCTTAGATAGCGGGGGGGCCTTTTTGAGGTCCTACGAGCAGTACTTC. It encodes CASSLDSGGAFLRSYEQYF. The chain uses TRBV7-2 and TRBJ2-7; 11 bases fit TRBD2. CDR3 size: 19 residues. Germline V lookup: CDR1 SGHTA, CDR2 FQGNSA. Trimming at V came to 1 base and at J to 1 base, leaving 12 bases not matched to a gene.

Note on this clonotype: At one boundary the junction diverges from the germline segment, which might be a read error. The DNA of the CDR3 is TGCGCCAGCGGCTTCCTTGCACCTCGGCAGCAGGAGCAGTTCTTC. Encoded protein: CASGFLAPRQQEQFF. The genes are TRBV5-1 and TRBJ2-1; D is ambiguous. This CDR3 is built from 15 residues. Germline V gene data show CDR1 as SGHRS and CDR2 as YFSETQ.

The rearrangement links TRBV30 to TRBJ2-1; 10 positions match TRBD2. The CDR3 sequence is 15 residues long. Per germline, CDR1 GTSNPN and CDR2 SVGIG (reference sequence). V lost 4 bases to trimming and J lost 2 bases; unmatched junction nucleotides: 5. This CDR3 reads CAWTKRGGAYNEQFF. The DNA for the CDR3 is TGTGCCTGGACCAAGCGGGGGGGCGCCTACAATGAGCAGTTCTTC.

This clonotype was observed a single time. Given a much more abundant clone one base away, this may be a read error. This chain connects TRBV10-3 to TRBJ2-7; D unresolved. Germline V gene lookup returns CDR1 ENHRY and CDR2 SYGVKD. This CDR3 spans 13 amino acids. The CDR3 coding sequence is TGTGCCAACAGTGACCCGACTGCCTACGAGCAGTACTTC. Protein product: CANSDPTAYEQYF.

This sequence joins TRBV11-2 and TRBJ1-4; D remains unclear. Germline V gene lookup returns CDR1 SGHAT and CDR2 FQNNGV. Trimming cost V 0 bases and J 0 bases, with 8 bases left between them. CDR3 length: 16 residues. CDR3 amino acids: CASSLDPHATNEKLFF. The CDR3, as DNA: TGTGCCAGCAGCTTAGATCCTCACGCAACTAATGAAAAACTGTTTTTT.

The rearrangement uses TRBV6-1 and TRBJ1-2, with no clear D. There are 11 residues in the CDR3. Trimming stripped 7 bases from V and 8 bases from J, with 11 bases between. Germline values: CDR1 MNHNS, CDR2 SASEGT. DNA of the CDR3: TGTGCCAGCACCGTGCTTGGAGGCTACACCTTC. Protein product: CASTVLGGYTF.

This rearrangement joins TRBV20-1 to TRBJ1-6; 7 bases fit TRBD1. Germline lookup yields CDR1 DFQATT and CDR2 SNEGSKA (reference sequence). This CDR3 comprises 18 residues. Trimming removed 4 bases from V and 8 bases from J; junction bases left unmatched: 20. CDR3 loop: CSAKEPQDRFLFDSPLHF. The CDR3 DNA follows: TGCAGTGCTAAGGAGCCCCAGGACAGGTTCCTTTTTGATTCACCCCTCCACTTT.

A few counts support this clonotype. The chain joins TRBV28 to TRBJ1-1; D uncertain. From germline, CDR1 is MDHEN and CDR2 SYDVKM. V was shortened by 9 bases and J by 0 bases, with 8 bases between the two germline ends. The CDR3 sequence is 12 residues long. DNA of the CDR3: TGTGCCAGTAGAGAATTGAACACTGAAGCTTTCTTT. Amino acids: CASRELNTEAFF. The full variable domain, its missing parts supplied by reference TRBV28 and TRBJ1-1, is DVKVTQSSRYLVKRTGEKVFLECVQDMDHENMFWYRQDPGLGLRLIYFSYDVKMKEKGDIPEGYSVSREKKERFSLILESASTNQTSMYLCASRELNTEAFFGQGTRLTVV.

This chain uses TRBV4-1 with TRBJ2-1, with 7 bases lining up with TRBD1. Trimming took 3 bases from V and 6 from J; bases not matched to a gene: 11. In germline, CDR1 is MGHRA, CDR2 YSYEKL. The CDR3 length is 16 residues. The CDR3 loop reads CASSQTTTGVVNEQFF. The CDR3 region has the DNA TGCGCCAGCAGCCAGACCACCACAGGGGTGGTCAATGAGCAGTTCTTC.

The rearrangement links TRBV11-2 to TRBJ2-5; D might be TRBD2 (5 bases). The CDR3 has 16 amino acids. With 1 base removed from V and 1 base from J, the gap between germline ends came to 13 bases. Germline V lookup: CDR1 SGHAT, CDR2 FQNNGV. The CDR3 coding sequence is TGTGCCAGCAGCTTAGCCAATACTAGTCCCCAAGAGACCCAGTACTTC. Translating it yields CASSLANTSPQETQYF.

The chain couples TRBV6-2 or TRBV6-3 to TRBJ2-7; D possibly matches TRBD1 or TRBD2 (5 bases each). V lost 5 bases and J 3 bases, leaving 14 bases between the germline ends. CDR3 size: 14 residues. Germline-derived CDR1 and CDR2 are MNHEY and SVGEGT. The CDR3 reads CASSGRDDHYEQYF. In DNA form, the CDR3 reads TGTGCCAGCAGTGGCCGGGACGACCACTACGAGCAGTACTTC.

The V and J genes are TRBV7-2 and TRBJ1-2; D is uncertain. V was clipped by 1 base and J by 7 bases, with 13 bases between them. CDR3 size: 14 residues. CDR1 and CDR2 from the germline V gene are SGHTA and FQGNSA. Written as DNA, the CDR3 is TGTGCCAGCAGCTTAGAAGGTCGATGGGGTGGCTACACCTTC. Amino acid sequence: CASSLEGRWGGYTF.

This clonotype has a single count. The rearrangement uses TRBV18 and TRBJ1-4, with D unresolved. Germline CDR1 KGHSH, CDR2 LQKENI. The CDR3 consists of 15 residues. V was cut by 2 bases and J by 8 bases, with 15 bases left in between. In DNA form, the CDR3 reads TGTGCCAGCTCACCATCTGCGGTACGTGGCGAAAAACTGTTTTTT. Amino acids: CASSPSAVRGEKLFF.

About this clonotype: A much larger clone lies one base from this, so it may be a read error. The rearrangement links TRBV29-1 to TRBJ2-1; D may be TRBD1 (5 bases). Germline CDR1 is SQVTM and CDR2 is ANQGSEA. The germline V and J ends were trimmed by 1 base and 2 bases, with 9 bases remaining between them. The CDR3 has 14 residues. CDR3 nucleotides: TGCAGCGTTGAAGGGGGCGGTCCCTACAATGAGCAGTTCTTC. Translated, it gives CSVEGGGPYNEQFF.

In DNA form, the CDR3 reads TGCGCCAGCAGCCAAGTAAGAACGGGCGAGCAGTACTTC. As protein: CASSQVRTGEQYF. The chain carries TRBV4-3 and TRBJ2-7, with D unclear. V was pared by 1 base and J by 6 bases, with 10 bases between. The length of the CDR3 is 13 residues. Germline V gene data show CDR1 as LGHNA and CDR2 as YSLEER.

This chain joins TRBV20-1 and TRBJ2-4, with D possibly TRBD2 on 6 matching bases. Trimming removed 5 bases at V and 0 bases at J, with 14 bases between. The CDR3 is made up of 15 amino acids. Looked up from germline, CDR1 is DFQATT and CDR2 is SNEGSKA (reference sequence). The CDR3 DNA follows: TGCAGTGCTTGTCTCGCGGGGATAGCCAAAAACATTCAGTACTTC. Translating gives CSACLAGIAKNIQYF.

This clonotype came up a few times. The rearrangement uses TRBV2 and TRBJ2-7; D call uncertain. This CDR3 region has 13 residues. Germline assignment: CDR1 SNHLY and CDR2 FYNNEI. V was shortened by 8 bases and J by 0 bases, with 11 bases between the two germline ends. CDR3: CASFSESSYEQYF. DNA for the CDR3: TGTGCCAGCTTTTCCGAGAGCTCCTACGAGCAGTACTTC.

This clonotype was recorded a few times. The CDR3 region is CASSQEGGLGGMKTQYF. For the CDR3, the DNA is TGTGCCAGCAGCCAAGAAGGGGGGTTAGGCGGGATGAAGACCCAGTACTTC. The chain is built from TRBV3-1 and TRBJ2-5; D could derive from TRBD1 or TRBD2 (6 bases each). This CDR3 contains 17 residues. The germline V and J ends were trimmed by 0 bases and 6 bases, with 20 bases remaining between them. Germline CDR1 is LGHDT and CDR2 is YNNKEL (reference sequence).